One sample yielded the 20 T cell receptor beta chains listed below, sequenced in a study of shared clonotypes between healthy human individuals. Using immunoSEQ multiplex PCR, the repertoire was profiled, and TCRdb retains in-frame clones only, with some absent. The sample has 2 million to 2.5 million clones, 93% seen once. Sequencing was done on a sample of naive CD4+ T cells from PBMCs. Stated subset: CD45RA+ positively selected. The receptors come from a young man in good health. Some clones in this sample may be carry-over from other donors' samples.

V gene TRBV4-3 combines with J gene TRBJ2-5, with TRBD2 matching 16 bases. The V segment lost 3 bases and the J segment 0 bases; nucleotides outside the gene matches: 7. CDR1 LGHNA and CDR2 YSLEER come from the germline V gene. The CDR3 is 19 residues long. The CDR3 here is CASSHGGTSGRGYQETQYF. The CDR3 DNA is TGCGCCAGCAGCCACGGAGGGACTAGCGGGAGGGGATACCAAGAGACCCAGTACTTC.

The genes are TRBV9 and TRBJ2-5, with TRBD2 identical over 9 bases. The ends lost 2 bases at V and 4 bases at J; junction bases unmatched: 3. Germline CDR1 reads SGDLS; CDR2 reads YYNGEE. The length of the CDR3 is 14 residues. The CDR3 region is CASSVGLATETQYF. In nucleotides, the CDR3 is TGTGCCAGCAGCGTCGGACTAGCGACAGAGACCCAGTACTTC.

The V and J genes are TRBV5-1 and TRBJ2-2; a possible D gene is TRBD2 (6 bases). Germline V lookup: CDR1 SGHRS, CDR2 YFSETQ. CDR3 length: 15 residues. V dropped 7 bases and J dropped 0 bases, with 13 bases sitting between them. As DNA, the CDR3 is TGCGCCAGCTCACGGGGGAACTCGAACACCGGGGAGCTGTTTTTT. It specifies CASSRGNSNTGELFF.

The chain uses TRBV2 and TRBJ2-1; 8 nucleotides align to TRBD2. The CDR3 spans 13 residues. The junction had 6 bases not matched to a gene; V was cut back by 10 bases and J by 4 bases. Looked up from germline, CDR1 is SNHLY and CDR2 is FYNNEI. The CDR3, as DNA: TGTGCCAACGAGCGGGAGAGGTACAATGAGCAGTTCTTC. It is translated as CANERERYNEQFF. Based on the CDR3 plus reference TRBV2 and TRBJ2-1, the full variable domain is EPEVTQTPSHQVTQMGQEVILRCVPISNHLYFYWYRQILGQKVEFLVSFYNNEISEKSEIFDDQFSVERPDGSNFTLKIRSTKLEDSAMYFCANERERYNEQFFGPGTRLTVL.

This chain connects TRBV7-8 to TRBJ1-2; the D is unclear. Germline V CDR1 and CDR2: SGHVS, FQNEAQ. The CDR3 consists of 12 residues. V lost 2 bases and J 8 bases, leaving 9 bases between the germline ends. Here the CDR3 DNA reads TGTGCCAGCAGCTTATTGGGCAGCGGCTACACCTTC. Its translation: CASSLLGSGYTF.

CDR3 in amino acids: CASSLLKGAGELFF. The CDR3 bases are TGTGCCAGCAGTTTATTGAAGGGGGCCGGGGAGCTGTTTTTT. The chain links TRBV28 to TRBJ2-2; perhaps TRBD1 as D (6 bases). The V end was cut by 1 base, the J end by 6 bases, with 9 bases between. The V gene's germline CDR1 is MDHEN and CDR2 SYDVKM. The length of the CDR3 is 14 residues.

For this clone: The same CDR3 can be traced to other DNA sequences in this sample. The chain carries TRBV2 and TRBJ2-5, with D maybe TRBD1 (6 bases). Germline V gene sequence: CDR1 SNHLY, CDR2 FYNNEI. The V end lost 6 bases, the J end lost 5 bases, and 13 bases lay between the germline ends. The CDR3 is made up of 13 amino acids. This CDR3 reads CASSQGGGETQYF. In nucleotides, the CDR3 is TGTGCCAGCAGCCAAGGGGGTGGGGAGACCCAGTACTTC.

V and J are TRBV2 and TRBJ1-4; a weak D match, TRBD1 (6 bases). This CDR3 has 14 amino acids. V lost 1 base and J 7 bases, leaving 10 bases between the germline ends. Per the germline V gene, CDR1 is SNHLY and CDR2 is FYNNEI. CDR3 protein: CASSEGGQGEKLFF. The DNA of the CDR3 is TGTGCCAGCAGTGAAGGGGGGCAAGGTGAAAAACTGTTTTTT.

The rearrangement joins TRBV4-1 to TRBJ1-5; D is undetermined. CDR1 is MGHRA and CDR2 is YSYEKL in the germline V gene. V dropped 1 base and J dropped 4 bases, with 8 bases sitting between them. This CDR3 contains 14 residues. The CDR3 DNA sequence: TGCGCCAGCAGCCAAGCCGAGGGAAATCAGCCCCAGCATTTT. The encoded protein is CASSQAEGNQPQHF.

The CDR3 sequence is CASSSKTGFTEAFF. The CDR3, as DNA: TGTGCCAGCAGCTCGAAGACAGGGTTTACTGAAGCTTTCTTT. The rearrangement uses TRBV11-2 and TRBJ1-1; 7 bases line up with TRBD1. The germline V gene has CDR1 SGHAT and CDR2 FQNNGV. The CDR3 runs 14 residues. V shed 4 bases and J 5 bases; nucleotides not matched to a gene: 7.

This sequence joins TRBV14 and TRBJ1-5, with D possibly TRBD1 on 6 matching bases. V lost 5 bases and J 7 bases, leaving 12 bases between the germline ends. The germline V gene encodes CDR1 SGHDN and CDR2 FVKESK. The CDR3 runs 13 residues. CDR3 sequence reads: CASSAGARQPQHF. The DNA of the CDR3 is TGTGCCAGCAGCGCAGGGGCCAGGCAGCCCCAGCATTTT.

The chain recombines TRBV19 with TRBJ2-1; TRBD2 is a possible D gene (6 bases). The CDR3 is 13 residues long. Germline CDR1 and CDR2: LNHDA and SQIVND (reference sequence). Trimming stripped 8 bases from V and 7 bases from J, with 15 bases between. The DNA of the CDR3 is TGTGCCAGTTCCCGAGGAGGGAGGAATGAGCAGTTCTTC. Its protein is CASSRGGRNEQFF.

This clone is a singleton in its sample. V is TRBV27 and J is TRBJ2-3; D is possibly TRBD2 (6 bases). CDR3 length: 15 amino acids. CDR1 and CDR2 (germline): MNHEY, SMNVEV (reference sequence). Trimming removed 6 bases from V and 2 bases from J, with 15 bases in between. CDR3 DNA: TGTGCCAGCAGCAAACTTTGGAGGGCCACAGATACGCAGTATTTT. Residues: CASSKLWRATDTQYF.

The genes are TRBV4-2 and TRBJ2-1; 8 bases line up with TRBD2. CDR1 LGHNA and CDR2 YNFKEQ come from the germline V gene. The CDR3 extends over 17 amino acids. Trimming cost V 1 base and J 3 bases; bases outside gene matches: 8. The CDR3 loop is CASSQGAPGGVYNEQFF. CDR3 nucleotide sequence: TGTGCCAGCAGCCAAGGGGCCCCGGGGGGGGTCTACAATGAGCAGTTCTTC.

This rearrangement joins TRBV7-8 to TRBJ2-1, with 11 bases matching TRBD2. This CDR3 region has 19 residues. The germline V gene encodes CDR1 SGHVS and CDR2 FQNEAQ. V dropped 10 bases and J dropped 9; count of bases not matched to a gene: 26. In DNA form, the CDR3 reads TGTGCCACATTTCCGGTGGTAGCGGGAGGGTCCTTCCAATCGGGTGAGCAGTTCTTC. Residues: CATFPVVAGGSFQSGEQFF.

The chain uses TRBV4-1 and TRBJ1-2; unclear D gene. CDR3 length: 16 amino acids. Trimming removed 2 bases from V and 0 bases from J, with 13 bases in between. Germline V gene data show CDR1 as MGHRA and CDR2 as YSYEKL. The CDR3 spells CASSQFARDSNYGYTF. As DNA, the CDR3 is TGCGCCAGCAGCCAATTCGCCCGGGATTCTAACTATGGCTACACCTTC.

The DNA of the CDR3 is TGCAGTGCTAGGCTCAGAAACACCATATATTTT. Translated, it gives CSARLRNTIYF. This chain links TRBV20-1 with TRBJ1-3; D gene uncertain. Germline lookup yields CDR1 DFQATT and CDR2 SNEGSKA (reference sequence). V was cut by 3 bases and J by 5 bases, with 5 bases left in between. The CDR3 has 11 amino acids.

This chain links TRBV7-3 with TRBJ2-3; D is unclear. The CDR3 loop spans 15 amino acids. The V end lost 2 bases, the J end lost 4 bases, and 13 bases lay between the germline ends. Germline assignment: CDR1 SGHTA and CDR2 FQGTGA. This chain's CDR3 is CASSLDPSPADTQYF. The CDR3 DNA is TGTGCCAGCAGCTTAGATCCCTCCCCGGCAGATACGCAGTATTTT.

J is TRBJ2-1 and V is TRBV6-5; 9 bases agree with TRBD2. CDR1 and CDR2 (germline): MNHEY, SVGAGI. This CDR3 has 14 residues. Trimming at V came to 7 bases and at J to 6 bases, leaving 7 bases not matched to a gene. This CDR3 reads CASKPGLAFNEQFF. The CDR3 region has the DNA TGTGCCAGCAAACCGGGACTAGCTTTCAATGAGCAGTTCTTC.

This chain joins TRBV19 and TRBJ1-1, with a possible D match to TRBD1 (5 bases). CDR3 length: 14 amino acids. Germline CDR1 LNHDA, CDR2 SQIVND (reference sequence). V lost 6 bases to trimming and J lost 1 base, with 12 bases between them. CDR3 amino acids: CASRSQGPNTEAFF. The DNA of the CDR3 is TGTGCCAGTAGATCCCAGGGTCCGAACACTGAAGCTTTCTTT.